These 9 T cell receptor beta chains were sequenced from one sample in a study of blood T cell repertoires in COVID-19. Assay used: immunoSEQ multiplex PCR; TCRdb lists only in-frame clones, some missing. This table has 250,000 to 400,000 clones, under 90% appearing once. Sequenced: peripheral blood. The receptors originated from a woman aged 25 to 39 with COVID-19, enrolled during active disease.

The V call is TRBV7-2, the J call TRBJ1-2; 8 bases are a match to TRBD1. CDR3 size: 15 residues. After removal of 5 bases from V and 8 bases from J, the junction contained 13 bases not matched to a gene. Germline V lookup: CDR1 SGHTA, CDR2 FQGNSA. The CDR3 spells CASSLWTGWGVGYTF. The CDR3 DNA is TGTGCCAGCAGCCTATGGACAGGGTGGGGTGTGGGCTACACCTTC.

V gene TRBV11-2 combines with J gene TRBJ1-1; possibly TRBD1 for D (6 bases). Germline V lookup: CDR1 SGHAT, CDR2 FQNNGV. V gave up 8 bases and J gave up 0 bases, with 7 bases separating them. The CDR3 has 12 amino acids. Written as DNA, the CDR3 is TGTGCCAGCCACAGGGTGAACACTGAAGCTTTCTTT. Translating it yields CASHRVNTEAFF.

This clone has a single count. The chain carries TRBV7-9 and TRBJ1-2, with a possible D match to TRBD1 (5 bases). The CDR3 totals 15 residues. From germline, CDR1 is SEHNR and CDR2 FQNEAQ (reference sequence). Trimming took off 1 base at V and 3 bases at J, with 12 bases between the two ends. CDR3 in amino acids: CASSLVFGGDYGYTF. CDR3 bases: TGTGCCAGCAGCTTAGTATTTGGAGGGGACTATGGCTACACCTTC.

The V and J genes are TRBV28 and TRBJ1-4; possible D gene TRBD1, 6 bases. CDR3 size: 14 residues. Deletions cut 5 bases from V and 8 bases from J, with 15 bases between. Germline CDR1 MDHEN, CDR2 SYDVKM. CDR3 DNA sequence: TGTGCCAGCAGTATTCAAACAGGGCGCGAAAAACTGTTTTTT. This gives the protein CASSIQTGREKLFF.

J is TRBJ1-6 and V is TRBV7-2; D uncertain. Germline CDR1 is SGHTA and CDR2 is FQGNSA. This CDR3 comprises 13 residues. V lost 2 bases, J lost 5 bases, and 4 bases lay in between. This CDR3 reads CASSLRDNSPLHF. The CDR3 DNA reads TGTGCCAGCAGCTTACGGGATAATTCACCCCTCCACTTT.

This clone was found many times. V gene TRBV5-1 combines with J gene TRBJ2-7; the match to TRBD2 covers 10 bases. The J segment lost 3 bases and the V segment lost 0 bases, leaving 9 bases of the junction unmatched. From germline, CDR1 is SGHRS and CDR2 YFSETQ. CDR3 size: 17 residues. The DNA of the CDR3 is TGCGCCAGCAGCTTGGATCTAGCGGGGGACGGGGTCTACGAGCAGTACTTC. The encoded protein is CASSLDLAGDGVYEQYF.

The genes are TRBV27 and TRBJ2-7, with D tentatively TRBD1 (5 bases). Germline lookup yields CDR1 MNHEY and CDR2 SMNVEV (reference sequence). The CDR3 runs 10 residues. CDR3 coding DNA: TGTGTCAATAAAGGGGCCGCGCAGTACTTC. Amino acid sequence: CVNKGAAQYF.

This chain links TRBV27 with TRBJ2-1, with a tentative D call TRBD2 (5 bases). Germline V lookup: CDR1 MNHEY, CDR2 SMNVEV (reference sequence). The V and J ends lost 2 bases and 10 bases respectively, with 21 bases between them. CDR3 length: 16 residues. CDR3 coding DNA: TGTGCCAGCAGTTTACTCGGTGGACTCCGAAAGGGCGAGCAGTTCTTC. Protein sequence: CASSLLGGLRKGEQFF.

DNA of the CDR3: TGTGCCAGCAGCTCACAGGGTAACACTGAAGCTTTCTTT. The encoded protein is CASSSQGNTEAFF. The chain combines TRBV7-3 with TRBJ1-1; D may be TRBD1 (6 bases). This CDR3 has 13 amino acids. Germline V gene lookup returns CDR1 SGHTA and CDR2 FQGTGA. The V end was cut by 4 bases, the J end by 2 bases, with 8 bases between.